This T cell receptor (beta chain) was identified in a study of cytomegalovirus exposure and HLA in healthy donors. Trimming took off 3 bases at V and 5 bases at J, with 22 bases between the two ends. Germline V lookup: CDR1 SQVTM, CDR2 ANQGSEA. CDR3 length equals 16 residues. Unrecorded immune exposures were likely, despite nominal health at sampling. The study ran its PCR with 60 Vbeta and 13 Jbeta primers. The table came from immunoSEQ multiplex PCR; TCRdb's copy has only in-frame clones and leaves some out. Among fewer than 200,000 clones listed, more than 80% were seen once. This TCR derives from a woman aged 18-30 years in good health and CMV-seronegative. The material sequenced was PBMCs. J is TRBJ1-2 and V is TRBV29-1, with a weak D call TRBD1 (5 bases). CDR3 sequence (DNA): TGCAGCGTTGATCCTGAAAATCGACGGAGGGGATATGGCTACACCTTC. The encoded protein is CSVDPENRRRGYGYTF. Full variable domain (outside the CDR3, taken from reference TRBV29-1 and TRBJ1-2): SAVISQKPSRDICQRGTSLTIQCQVDSQVTMMFWYRQQPGQSLTLIATANQGSEATYESGFVIDKFPISRPNLTFSTLTVSNMSPEDSSIYLCSVDPENRRRGYGYTFGSGTRLTVV.